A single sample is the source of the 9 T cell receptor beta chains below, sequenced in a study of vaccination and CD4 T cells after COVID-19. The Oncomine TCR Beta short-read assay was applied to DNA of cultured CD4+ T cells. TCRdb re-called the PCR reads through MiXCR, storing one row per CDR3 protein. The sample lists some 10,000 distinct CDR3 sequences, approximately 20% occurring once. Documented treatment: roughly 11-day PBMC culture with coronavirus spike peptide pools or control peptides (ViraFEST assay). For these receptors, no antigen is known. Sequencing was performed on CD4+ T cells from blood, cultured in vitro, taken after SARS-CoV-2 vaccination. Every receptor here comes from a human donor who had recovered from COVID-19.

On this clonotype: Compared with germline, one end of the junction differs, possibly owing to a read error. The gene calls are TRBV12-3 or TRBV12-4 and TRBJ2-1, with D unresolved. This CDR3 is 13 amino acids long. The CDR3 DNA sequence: TGTGCCGGCAGCCTCCTGATGTTCTATGAGCAGTTCTTC. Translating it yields CAGSLLMFYEQFF.

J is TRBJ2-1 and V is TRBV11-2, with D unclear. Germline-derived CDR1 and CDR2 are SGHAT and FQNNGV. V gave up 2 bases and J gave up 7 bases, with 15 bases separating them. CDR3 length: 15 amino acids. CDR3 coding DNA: TGTGCCAGCAGCTTAAGTAGGACCTCCTCGAATGAGCAGTTCTTC. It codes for CASSLSRTSSNEQFF.

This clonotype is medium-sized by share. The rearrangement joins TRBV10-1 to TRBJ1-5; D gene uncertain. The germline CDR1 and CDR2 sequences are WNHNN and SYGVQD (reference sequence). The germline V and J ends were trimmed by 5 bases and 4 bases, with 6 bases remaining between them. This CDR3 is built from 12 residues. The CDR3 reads CASSNSNQPQHF. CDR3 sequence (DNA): TGCGCCAGCAGTAATAGTAATCAGCCCCAGCATTTT.

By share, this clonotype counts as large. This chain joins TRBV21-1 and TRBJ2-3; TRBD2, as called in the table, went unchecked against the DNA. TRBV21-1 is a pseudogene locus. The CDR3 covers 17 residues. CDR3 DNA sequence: TGTGCCAGCAGCATGAGGGAGCGGGAGGCCTCCACAGATACGCAGTATTTT. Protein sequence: CASSMREREASTDTQYF.

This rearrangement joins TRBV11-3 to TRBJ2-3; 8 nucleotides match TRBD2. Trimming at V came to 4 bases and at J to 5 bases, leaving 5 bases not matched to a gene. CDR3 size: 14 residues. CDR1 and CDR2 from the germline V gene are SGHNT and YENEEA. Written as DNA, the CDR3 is TGTGCCAGCAGCTCCTGGGCGGGGGGAGATACGCAGTATTTT. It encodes CASSSWAGGDTQYF.

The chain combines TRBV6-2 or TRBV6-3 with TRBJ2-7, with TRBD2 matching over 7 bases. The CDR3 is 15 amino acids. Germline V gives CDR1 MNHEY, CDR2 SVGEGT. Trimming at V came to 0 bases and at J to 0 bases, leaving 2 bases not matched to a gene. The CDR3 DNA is TGTGCCAGCAGTTACTCAGCGGGAAGCTCCTACGAGCAGTACTTC. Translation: CASSYSAGSSYEQYF.

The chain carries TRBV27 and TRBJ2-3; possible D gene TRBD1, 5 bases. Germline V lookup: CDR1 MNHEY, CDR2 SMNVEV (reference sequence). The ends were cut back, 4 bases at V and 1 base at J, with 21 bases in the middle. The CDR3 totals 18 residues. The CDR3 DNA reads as TGTGCCAGCAGTTATGCCGTTCTAACAGGAGCTCGCACAGATACGCAGTATTTT. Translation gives CASSYAVLTGARTDTQYF.

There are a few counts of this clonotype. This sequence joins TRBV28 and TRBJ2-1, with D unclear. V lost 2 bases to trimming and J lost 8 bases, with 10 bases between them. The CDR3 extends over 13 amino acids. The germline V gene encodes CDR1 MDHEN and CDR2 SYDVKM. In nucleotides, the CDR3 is TGTGCCAGCAGTTTAGCCAGTGGGGATGAGCAGTTCTTC. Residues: CASSLASGDEQFF.

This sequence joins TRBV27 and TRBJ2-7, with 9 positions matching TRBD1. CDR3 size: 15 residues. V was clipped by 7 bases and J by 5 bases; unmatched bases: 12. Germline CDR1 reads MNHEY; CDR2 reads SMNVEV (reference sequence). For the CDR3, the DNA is TGTGCCAGCACCCGGGGAGGGACAGGGCGCAACGAGCAGTACTTC. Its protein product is CASTRGGTGRNEQYF.